This T cell receptor (beta chain) came from a study of blood T cell repertoires in COVID-19. Per germline, CDR1 SGDLS and CDR2 YYNGEE. Trimming at V came to 1 base and at J to 4 bases, leaving 10 bases not matched to a gene. The CDR3 has 16 residues. The protocol was immunoSEQ multiplex PCR, while the TCRdb copy is restricted to in-frame clones and leaves out a portion. This table holds around 310,000 clones, around 90% found once. The sample was peripheral blood. The source is a woman between 40 and 50 years old with COVID-19, enrolled during active disease. This chain links TRBV9 with TRBJ2-5; 7 bases line up with TRBD2. This chain's CDR3 is CASSVWGEGSAETQYF. The CDR3 coding sequence is TGTGCCAGCAGCGTATGGGGGGAGGGGTCGGCAGAGACCCAGTACTTC.